This TCR beta chain was retrieved from a study of shared clonotypes between healthy human individuals. Data came from immunoSEQ multiplex PCR; TCRdb stores just in-frame clones and leaves some out. Among some 1.5 million clones listed, around 97% were seen once. Germline CDR1 is LNHDA and CDR2 is SQIVND (reference sequence). The CDR3 consists of 13 residues. Trimming removed 6 bases from V and 4 bases from J; junction bases left unmatched: 4. This clone was detected only once. Sequencing was performed on naive CD4+ T cells sorted from blood. Subset indicated: CD45RA+ positively selected. The receptor was isolated from a man between 25 and 39 years old in good health. The V and J genes are TRBV19 and TRBJ1-1; 8 positions match TRBD1. CDR3 protein: CASSQTGGTEAFF. The CDR3 DNA follows: TGTGCCAGTAGCCAAACAGGGGGCACTGAAGCTTTCTTT.